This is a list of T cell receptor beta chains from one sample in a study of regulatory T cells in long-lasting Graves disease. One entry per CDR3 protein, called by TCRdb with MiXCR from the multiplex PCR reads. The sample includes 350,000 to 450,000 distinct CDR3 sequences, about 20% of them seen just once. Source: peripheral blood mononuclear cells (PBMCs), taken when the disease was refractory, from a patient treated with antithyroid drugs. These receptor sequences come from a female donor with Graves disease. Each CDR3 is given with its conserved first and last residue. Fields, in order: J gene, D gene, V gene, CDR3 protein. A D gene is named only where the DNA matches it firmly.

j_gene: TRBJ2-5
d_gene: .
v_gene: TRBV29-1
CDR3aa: CSVEGAGVGTQYF

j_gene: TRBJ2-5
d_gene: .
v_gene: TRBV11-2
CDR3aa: CASSLGRTQQETQYF

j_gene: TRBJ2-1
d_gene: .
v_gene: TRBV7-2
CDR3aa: CASSLGSGVGEQFF

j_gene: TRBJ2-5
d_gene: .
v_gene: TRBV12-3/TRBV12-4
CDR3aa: CASSLVGRWETQYF

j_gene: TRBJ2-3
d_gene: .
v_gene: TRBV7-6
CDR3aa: CASSTSTDTQYF

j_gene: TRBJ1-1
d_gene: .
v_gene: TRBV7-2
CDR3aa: CASSTRGRAGRVAEAFF

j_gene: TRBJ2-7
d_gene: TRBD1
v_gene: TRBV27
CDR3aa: CASSLNRGESYEQYF

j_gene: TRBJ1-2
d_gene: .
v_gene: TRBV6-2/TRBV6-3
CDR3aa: CASRGHNYGYTF

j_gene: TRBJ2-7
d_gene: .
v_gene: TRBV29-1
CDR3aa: CSVHQSGYEQYF

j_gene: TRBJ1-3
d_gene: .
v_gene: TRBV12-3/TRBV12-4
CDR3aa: CASSSGRLSGNTIYF